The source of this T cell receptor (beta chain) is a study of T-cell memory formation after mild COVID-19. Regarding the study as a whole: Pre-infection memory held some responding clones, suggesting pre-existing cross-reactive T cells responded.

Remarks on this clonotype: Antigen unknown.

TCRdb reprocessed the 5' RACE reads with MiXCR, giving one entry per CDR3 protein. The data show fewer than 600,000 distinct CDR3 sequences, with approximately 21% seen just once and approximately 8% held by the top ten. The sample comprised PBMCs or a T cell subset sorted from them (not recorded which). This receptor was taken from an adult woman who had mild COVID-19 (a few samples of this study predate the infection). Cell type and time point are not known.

CDR3 region: CASSQDPSTAGYTF. The CDR3 nucleotides are TGTGCCAGCAGCCAAGATCCATCAACGGCCGGCTACACCTTC. The V and J genes are TRBV3-1 and TRBJ1-2; D gene unclear. Deletions cut 0 bases from V and 8 bases from J, with 13 bases between. This CDR3 comprises 14 residues. The germline gives CDR1 LGHDT, CDR2 YNNKEL (reference sequence).